Shown below are 7 T cell receptor beta chains from a single sample sequenced in a study of T cells in Graves' hyperthyroidism and ophthalmopathy. RNA transcripts yielded amplified TCR beta CDR3 regions. HTBI primers drove first-round RT-PCR of the TCR CDR3. Each CDR3 protein is one row after TCRdb ran MiXCR on the multiplex PCR reads. The sample shows about 260,000 distinct CDR3 sequences, less than 30% of them seen only once. Sequenced sample: blood. The receptors derive from a middle-aged man with Graves' hyperthyroidism that later progressed to Graves' ophthalmopathy.

The gene calls are TRBV15 and TRBJ2-5; D remains unclear. This CDR3 has 11 residues. Germline CDR1 is LNHNV and CDR2 is YYDKDF (reference sequence). Trimming pared 8 bases from V and 3 bases from J, leaving 7 bases between. Here the CDR3 DNA reads TGTGCCACCCCCCCAAAAGAGACCCAGTACTTC. Translated: CATPPKETQYF.

This clonotype was recorded at least ten times. The gene calls are TRBV28 and TRBJ2-7; TRBD2 matches at 9 bases. Trimming took 3 bases from V and 1 from J; bases not matched to a gene: 19. Germline values: CDR1 MDHEN, CDR2 SYDVKM. This CDR3 has 20 amino acids. This chain's CDR3 is CASSLIKVGGRGSYSYEQYF. The DNA for the CDR3 is TGTGCCAGCAGTTTGATCAAGGTCGGCGGGAGGGGTTCTTATTCCTACGAGCAGTACTTC.

This clonotype was seen ten or more times. The V and J genes are TRBV10-3 and TRBJ2-2; TRBD1 matches 7 bases. The CDR3 consists of 18 residues. In germline, CDR1 is ENHRY, CDR2 SYGVKD. The junction had 10 bases not matched to a gene; V was cut back by 2 bases and J by 1 base. In DNA form, the CDR3 reads TGTGCCATCAGTGAGCCGTACAGGGGAGCTGAGAACACCGGGGAGCTGTTTTTT. Protein sequence: CAISEPYRGAENTGELFF.

The chain joins TRBV11-3 to TRBJ2-7; weak D call: TRBD1 (6 bases). This CDR3 has 13 residues. Germline CDR1 reads SGHNT; CDR2 reads YENEEA. The germline V and J ends were trimmed by 3 bases and 6 bases, with 12 bases remaining between them. The CDR3 sequence is CASSLWTEPEQYF. The CDR3 DNA is TGTGCCAGCAGCTTGTGGACAGAACCCGAGCAGTACTTC.

This clonotype was picked up a small number of times. This sequence joins TRBV2 and TRBJ1-1; no firm D call. The CDR3 is 14 residues long. The germline gives CDR1 SNHLY, CDR2 FYNNEI. Trimming shortened V by 4 bases and J by 4 bases, and 13 bases separated the two germline ends. In DNA, the CDR3 is TGTGCCAGCAGTGGGCCCGATTGGGGCACTGAAGCTTTCTTT. This codes for CASSGPDWGTEAFF.

This clonotype was detected ten times or more. The chain has TRBV6-2 or TRBV6-3 and TRBJ2-2, with D possibly matching TRBD2 (5 bases). The CDR3 is made up of 14 amino acids. V lost 4 bases and J 7 bases, leaving 13 bases between the germline ends. Germline V gene data show CDR1 as MNHEY and CDR2 as SVGEGT. DNA of the CDR3: TGTGCCAGCAGTTCTAGTGGGAGAGGCGGGGAGCTGTTTTTT. It yields the protein CASSSSGRGGELFF.

This clonotype was detected a few times. V and J are TRBV6-1 and TRBJ2-7, with 11 positions matching TRBD2. CDR3 size: 17 residues. The V gene's germline CDR1 is MNHNS and CDR2 SASEGT. The V and J ends lost 7 bases and 2 bases, in that order; junction bases with no gene match: 13. CDR3 nucleotide sequence: TGTGCCAGCACCCACGGGTTAGCGGGAGGGCCCCCCTACGAGCAGTACTTC. Its translation: CASTHGLAGGPPYEQYF.